A single sample gave rise to the 16 T cell receptor beta chains below, sequenced in a study of blood T cells in healthy people across ages. Primed by a sample-barcoded 5' primer and a J-beta primer mix, a second PCR proceeded for about 7 to 11 cycles. Each CDR3 protein gets one entry after TCRdb re-called the 5' RACE reads with MiXCR. Of approximately 600,000 distinct CDR3 sequences in the sample, roughly 53% are singletons; the top ten hold around 37%. The source material was blood. The source is a man aged 55 to 70 in good health.

The genes are TRBV4-1 and TRBJ1-2; 9 positions match TRBD1. The V gene's germline CDR1 is MGHRA and CDR2 YSYEKL. The CDR3 runs 16 residues. Germline trimming cut 9 bases from V and 4 bases from J; bases unmatched to any gene: 15. This chain's CDR3 is CARSRGQGNLFYGYTF. CDR3 nucleotide sequence: TGCGCCAGAAGTCGTGGACAGGGGAATCTCTTCTATGGCTACACCTTC.

This clonotype was seen a few times. The chain is built from TRBV7-9 and TRBJ1-2; the D is unclear. The CDR3 covers 14 residues. Trimming cost V 2 bases and J 4 bases, with 11 bases left between them. Germline CDR1 is SEHNR and CDR2 is FQNEAQ (reference sequence). The CDR3 is CASSLTDTTYGYTF. In nucleotides, the CDR3 is TGTGCCAGCAGCTTAACCGACACCACCTATGGCTACACCTTC. The whole variable domain, filled in from reference TRBV7-9 and TRBJ1-2, reads DTGVSQNPRHKITKRGQNVTFRCDPISEHNRLYWYRQTLGQGPEFLTYFQNEAQLEKSRLLSDRFSAERPKGSFSTLEIQRTEQGDSAMYLCASSLTDTTYGYTFGSGTRLTVV.

This clonotype appeared a few times. This chain connects TRBV6-9 to TRBJ2-7, with TRBD1 matching 10 bases. V trimming: 4 bases; J trimming: 3 bases; junction bases outside the gene matches: 9. The germline CDR1 and CDR2 sequences are MNHGY and SVAAGI. CDR3 size: 16 residues. The CDR3 sequence is CASSSWDRGQIYEQYF. The CDR3 DNA follows: TGTGCCAGCAGTTCGTGGGACAGGGGACAGATCTACGAGCAGTACTTC.

This clonotype was picked up a small number of times. V is TRBV4-1 and J is TRBJ2-5, with 15 bases aligning to TRBD2. V lost 3 bases, J lost 4 bases, and 3 bases stayed unmatched. This CDR3 contains 16 residues. The germline V gene encodes CDR1 MGHRA and CDR2 YSYEKL. CDR3 residues: CASSHWGLAGGETQYF. The CDR3 nucleotides are TGCGCCAGCAGCCATTGGGGACTAGCGGGGGGAGAGACCCAGTACTTC.

This chain uses TRBV29-1 with TRBJ2-2; possibly TRBD1 for D (7 bases). V lost 1 base and J lost 2, with 11 bases in between. The CDR3 is 15 residues long. CDR1 is SQVTM and CDR2 is ANQGSEA in the germline V gene. As DNA, the CDR3 is TGCAGCGTTGAAGGCGGGACAGCCAACACCGGGGAGCTGTTTTTT. This encodes CSVEGGTANTGELFF.

The genes are TRBV12-3 or TRBV12-4 and TRBJ2-3; 7 nucleotides agree with TRBD1. V gave up 5 bases and J gave up 4 bases; unmatched junction bases: 9. The CDR3 spans 15 residues. CDR3 nucleotides: TGTGCCAGCAGTCACAGGGGATTGGGAGCAGATACGCAGTATTTT. This encodes CASSHRGLGADTQYF.

With regard to this clonotype: Mismatch with germline at one junction end may stem from a read error. The CDR3 here is CANSRGLAPSTQETQYF. CDR3 DNA: TGCGCCAACAGCCGGGGACTAGCCCCCTCTACTCAAGAGACCCAGTACTTC. The genes are TRBV4-1 and TRBJ2-5; 9 nucleotides align to TRBD2. Germline-derived CDR1 and CDR2 are MGHRA and YSYEKL. There are 17 residues in the CDR3.

This clonotype was seen more than once but under ten times. The genes are TRBV7-2 and TRBJ2-3, with 7 bases matching TRBD2. Germline CDR1 reads SGHTA; CDR2 reads FQGNSA. Unmatched junction bases numbered 15, after V lost 1 base and J lost 14 bases. The CDR3 extends over 15 amino acids. The CDR3 DNA reads TGTGCCAGCAGCTTAGAGTCTGGTCGGGGGAGGGAAGCGTATTTT. It is translated as CASSLESGRGREAYF.

Concerning this clonotype itself: The junction departs from germline at one end; a sequencing error may be responsible. V is TRBV7-2 and J is TRBJ1-6; TRBD1 matches at 9 bases. The CDR3 runs 15 residues. The germline V gene has CDR1 SGHTA and CDR2 FQGNSA. The CDR3 nucleotides are TGTGCCAGCAGCCGGGACAGGGTCCAGAATTCACCCCCCCACTTT. Translation gives CASSRDRVQNSPPHF.

This clonotype was found a few times. The chain joins TRBV5-1 to TRBJ2-7; TRBD2 agrees at 8 bases. V lost 4 bases, J lost 0 bases, and 6 bases stayed unmatched. From germline, CDR1 is SGHRS and CDR2 YFSETQ. The CDR3 sequence is 15 residues long. Here the CDR3 DNA reads TGCGCCAGCAGCGGGCTAGCGGGTGGCTCCTACGAGCAGTACTTC. Protein sequence: CASSGLAGGSYEQYF.

The chain employs TRBV25-1 and TRBJ2-4, with TRBD1 as a possible D gene (6 bases). The ends were cut back, 4 bases at V and 8 bases at J, with 12 bases in the middle. Germline lookup yields CDR1 MGHDK and CDR2 SYGVNS. This CDR3 has 13 amino acids. CDR3 loop: CASSGGGLDIQYF. The CDR3, as DNA: TGTGCCAGCAGTGGAGGGGGTTTGGACATTCAGTACTTC. The whole variable domain, remainder taken from reference TRBV25-1 and TRBJ2-4, is EADIYQTPRYLVIGTGKKITLECSQTMGHDKMYWYQQDPGMELHLIHYSYGVNSTEKGDLSSESTVSRIRTEHFPLTLESARPSHTSQYLCASSGGGLDIQYFGAGTRLSVL.

This clonotype has only a few counts. J is TRBJ1-2 and V is TRBV29-1, with D possibly matching TRBD1 (5 bases). CDR1 and CDR2 from the germline V gene are SQVTM and ANQGSEA. V lost 7 bases to trimming and J lost 8 bases, with 14 bases between them. CDR3 length equals 11 residues. The CDR3 DNA follows: TGCAGCGACCTAGGGACGGAGGGCTACACCTTC. Translating gives CSDLGTEGYTF. The whole variable domain, filled in from reference TRBV29-1 and TRBJ1-2, reads SAVISQKPSRDICQRGTSLTIQCQVDSQVTMMFWYRQQPGQSLTLIATANQGSEATYESGFVIDKFPISRPNLTFSTLTVSNMSPEDSSIYLCSDLGTEGYTFGSGTRLTVV.

The chain has TRBV4-1 and TRBJ2-3; possibly TRBD1 for D (6 bases). Trimming left V 3 bases short and J 6 bases short, with 13 bases between. Germline CDR1 is MGHRA and CDR2 is YSYEKL. The CDR3 totals 14 residues. The CDR3 DNA reads as TGCGCCAGCAGCCAGGGTACAGGGCTGGATACGCAGTATTTT. Protein: CASSQGTGLDTQYF.

This clonotype appeared a few times. The chain has TRBV12-3 or TRBV12-4 and TRBJ2-5, with unresolved D. This CDR3 has 12 amino acids. V was pared by 7 bases and J by 7 bases, with 13 bases between. The CDR3 coding sequence is TGTGCCAGCAACGAAGACCTTCCGACCCAGTACTTC. Its translation: CASNEDLPTQYF.

The chain has TRBV12-3 or TRBV12-4 and TRBJ2-4; D is unclear. The CDR3 is made up of 14 amino acids. Trimming shortened V by 3 bases and J by 13 bases, and 19 bases separated the two germline ends. The CDR3 DNA is TGTGCCAGCAGTTTCGAGGCGACCAGTAACCCCCAGTACTTC. Residues: CASSFEATSNPQYF.

The chain joins TRBV10-3 to TRBJ1-5, with D possibly matching TRBD1 (5 bases). CDR3 size: 14 residues. The germline gives CDR1 ENHRY, CDR2 SYGVKD. The V end was cut by 6 bases, the J end by 0 bases, with 9 bases between. CDR3 residues: CAIRRDLSNQPQHF. Here the CDR3 DNA reads TGTGCCATCAGGAGGGACCTTAGCAATCAGCCCCAGCATTTT.